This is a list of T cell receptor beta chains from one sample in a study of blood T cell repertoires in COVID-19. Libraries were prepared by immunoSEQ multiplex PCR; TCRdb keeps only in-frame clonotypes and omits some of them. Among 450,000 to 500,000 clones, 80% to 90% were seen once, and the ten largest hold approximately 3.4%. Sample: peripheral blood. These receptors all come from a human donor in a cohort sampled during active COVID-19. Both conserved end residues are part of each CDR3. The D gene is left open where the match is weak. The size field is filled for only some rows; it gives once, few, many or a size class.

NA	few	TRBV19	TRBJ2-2	TGTGCCAGTACCCAACTAGTTACGAACACCGGGGAGCTGTTTTTT	CASTQLVTNTGELFF
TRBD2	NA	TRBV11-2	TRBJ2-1	TGTGCCAGCAGCCCACTAGCGCGACACAATGAGCAGTTCTTC	CASSPLARHNEQFF
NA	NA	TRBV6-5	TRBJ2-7	TGTGCCAGCAGACGAACGGGGAGCTCCTACGAGCAGTACTTC	CASRRTGSSYEQYF
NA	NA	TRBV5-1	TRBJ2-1	TGCGCCAGCAGCAGGCGACAGCGGGCTTCCTACAATGAGCAGTTCTTC	CASSRRQRASYNEQFF
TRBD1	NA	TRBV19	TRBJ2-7	TGTGCCAGTAGTAGGGACAGGCTCTACGAGCAGTACTTC	CASSRDRLYEQYF
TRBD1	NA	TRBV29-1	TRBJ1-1	TGCAGCGTGCGGACAGGCGGTACTGAAGCTTTCTTT	CSVRTGGTEAFF
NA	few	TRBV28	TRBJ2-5	TGTGCCAGCAGTTTCCCCATTGGGGGTCAGGGGCAAGAGACCCAGTACTTC	CASSFPIGGQGQETQYF
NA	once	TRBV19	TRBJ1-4	TGTGCCAGTAGTACTCGTTTCCGGGGGGGAACTAATGAAAAACTGTTTTTT	CASSTRFRGGTNEKLFF
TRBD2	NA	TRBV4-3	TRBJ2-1	TGCGCCAGCAGCCAAGTCGGGTCGGGAGGTGCATACAATGAGCAGTTCTTC	CASSQVGSGGAYNEQFF
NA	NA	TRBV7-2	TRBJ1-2	TGTGCCAGCAGCTTAGCCCAGGGGTGGGTAGATGGCTACACCTTC	CASSLAQGWVDGYTF
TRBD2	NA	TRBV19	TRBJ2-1	TGTGCCAGTAAAGAGGTCGGGACTAGCGGCTACAATGAGCAGTTCTTC	CASKEVGTSGYNEQFF
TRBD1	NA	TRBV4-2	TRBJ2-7	TGTGCCAGCAGCCCGCGAGGGACAGTCCAACTCGACGAGCAGTACTTC	CASSPRGTVQLDEQYF
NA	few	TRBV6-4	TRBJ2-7	TGTGCCAGTCCCGTCCCCCCGGGCCCTCGCAGGGAGTACTTC	CASPVPPGPRREYF
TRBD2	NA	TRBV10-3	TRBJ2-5	TGTGCCATCAGGGGCGGGAGGGCGGCTGAGACCCAGTACTTC	CAIRGGRAAETQYF
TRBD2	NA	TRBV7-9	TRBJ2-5	TGTGCCAGCAGCTTAGCGTTAACTAGCGGGAAAGAGACCCAGTACTTC	CASSLALTSGKETQYF
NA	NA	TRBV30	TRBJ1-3	TGTGCCTGGAGTGTACTCTGGGGGGGTTCTGGAAACACCATATATTTT	CAWSVLWGGSGNTIYF
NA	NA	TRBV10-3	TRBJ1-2	TGTGCCATCAGCAGGGGAAACTATGGCTACACCTTC	CAISRGNYGYTF
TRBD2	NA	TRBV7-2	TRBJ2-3	TGTGCCAGCAGCCCAACGCGGGGGGCCACAGATACGCAGTATTTT	CASSPTRGATDTQYF
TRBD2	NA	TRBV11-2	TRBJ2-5	TGTGCCAGCAGCTTAGATTTGGGACTAGCTGAAGAGACCCAGTACTTC	CASSLDLGLAEETQYF
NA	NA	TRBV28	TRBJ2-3	TGTGCCAGCAGCCTACAGGGGAGGAGCACAGATACGCAGTATTTT	CASSLQGRSTDTQYF
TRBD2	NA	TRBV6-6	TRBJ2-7	TGTGCCAGCAGTGGACTAGTAGAAGCCTACGAGCAGTACTTC	CASSGLVEAYEQYF
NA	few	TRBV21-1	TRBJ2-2	TGTGCCAGCAGCGCCGGGGGGACTAGCGGGAGGGTGACCGGGGAGCTGTTTTTT	CASSAGGTSGRVTGELFF
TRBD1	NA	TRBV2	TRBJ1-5	TGTGCCAGCAGTCCGACAGGGCGCAATCAGCCCCAGCATTTT	CASSPTGRNQPQHF
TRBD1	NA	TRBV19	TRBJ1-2	TGTGCCAGTAGTATAGAGCAGGGGGCTCACTATGGCTACACCTTC	CASSIEQGAHYGYTF
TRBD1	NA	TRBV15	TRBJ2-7	TGTGCCACCGGCAGGACGGGACAGAGCTCCTACGAGCAGTACTTC	CATGRTGQSSYEQYF
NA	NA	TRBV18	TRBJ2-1	TGTGCCAGCTCACCAAGGATTGCAGGGGTGGGCAATGAGCAGTTCTTC	CASSPRIAGVGNEQFF
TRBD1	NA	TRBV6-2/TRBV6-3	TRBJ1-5	TGTGCCAGCAGCCCCTCCTTAGACAGGGCAGGTCAGCCCCAGCATTTT	CASSPSLDRAGQPQHF
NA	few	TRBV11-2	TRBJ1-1	TGTGCCAGCAGCTTAGTCAGGGGTGAAGCTTTCTTT	CASSLVRGEAFF
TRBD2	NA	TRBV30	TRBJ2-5	TGTGCCTGCCGGGAGGGAGGTCAGACCCAGTACTTC	CACREGGQTQYF
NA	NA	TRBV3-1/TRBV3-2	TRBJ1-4	TGTGCCAGCAGCCAAGAGGCGGGACTGTCGAGTGAAAAACTGTTTTTT	CASSQEAGLSSEKLFF
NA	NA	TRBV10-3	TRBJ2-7	TGTGCCATCAGTCTGACTAGCTCCTACGAGCAGTACTTC	CAISLTSSYEQYF
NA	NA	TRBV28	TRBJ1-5	TGTGCCAGCAGTTTAGTGAGCGGAAAGGGATGGGAAAATCAGCCCCAGCATTTT	CASSLVSGKGWENQPQHF
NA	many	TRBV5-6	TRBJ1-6	TGTGCCAGCACGCAGGGGTCCTATAATTCACCCCTCCACTTT	CASTQGSYNSPLHF
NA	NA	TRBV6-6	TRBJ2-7	TGTGCCAGTCTTAAAGGGGAAGGGGAGCAGTACTTC	CASLKGEGEQYF
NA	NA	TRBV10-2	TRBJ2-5	TGCGCCAGCAGGGGAGGAGAGACCCAGTACTTC	CASRGGETQYF
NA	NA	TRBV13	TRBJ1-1	TGTGCCAGCAGCTTAGCGGGGAGTCGCCCTATGGGCACTGAAGCTTTCTTT	CASSLAGSRPMGTEAFF
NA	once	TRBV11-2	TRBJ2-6	TGTGCCAGCAGACTCACAGGGGGGGCAGCTGGGGCCAACGTCCTGACTTTC	CASRLTGGAAGANVLTF
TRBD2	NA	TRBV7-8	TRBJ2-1	TGTGCCAGCAGCTTAGGGGCGGGAGCGCTTATTCTCGAGCAGTTCTTC	CASSLGAGALILEQFF
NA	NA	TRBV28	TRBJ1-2	TGTGCCAGCAGTTCCGGCGGAACTAACTATGGCTACACCTTC	CASSSGGTNYGYTF
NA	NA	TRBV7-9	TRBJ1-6	TGTGCCAGCTGTTCGGGGGGTAATTCACCCCTCCACTTT	CASCSGGNSPLHF
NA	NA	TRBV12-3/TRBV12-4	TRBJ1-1	TGTGCCAGCAGCCCTACAAGGGAGACCGAAGCTTTCTTT	CASSPTRETEAFF
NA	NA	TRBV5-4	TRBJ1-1	TGTGCCAGCAGCTTGGATACCTTAAGAGGCGCTGAAGCTTTCTTT	CASSLDTLRGAEAFF
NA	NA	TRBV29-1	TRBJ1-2	TGCAGCGTTGTTTCGGGATATGGCTACACCTTC	CSVVSGYGYTF
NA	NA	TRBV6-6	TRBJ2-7	TGTGCCAGCAGTTACTCGAGGGAGCCCGGCCACGAGCAGTACTTC	CASSYSREPGHEQYF
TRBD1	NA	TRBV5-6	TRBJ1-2	TGTGCCAGCAGTTCGACAGGGGTCCATGGCTACACCTTC	CASSSTGVHGYTF
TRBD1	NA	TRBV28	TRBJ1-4	TGTGCCAGCAGTTTGAGTGTAGGGGTCAGGGGGCGAGAAAAACTGTTTTTT	CASSLSVGVRGREKLFF
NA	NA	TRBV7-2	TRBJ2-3	TGTGCCAGCAGCTTACGGGTAGCAGATACGCAGTATTTT	CASSLRVADTQYF
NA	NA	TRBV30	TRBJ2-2	TGTGCCTGGAGTGTACTAGATGGCGGGGAGCTGTTTTTT	CAWSVLDGGELFF
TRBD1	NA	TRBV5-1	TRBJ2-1	TGCGCCAGCAGCCCCGGACAGGGAGGATCCTACAATGAGCAGTTCTTC	CASSPGQGGSYNEQFF
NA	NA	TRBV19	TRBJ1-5	TGTGCCAGTAAACCTCGGACAGTCCCTAGCAATCAGCCCCAGCATTTT	CASKPRTVPSNQPQHF